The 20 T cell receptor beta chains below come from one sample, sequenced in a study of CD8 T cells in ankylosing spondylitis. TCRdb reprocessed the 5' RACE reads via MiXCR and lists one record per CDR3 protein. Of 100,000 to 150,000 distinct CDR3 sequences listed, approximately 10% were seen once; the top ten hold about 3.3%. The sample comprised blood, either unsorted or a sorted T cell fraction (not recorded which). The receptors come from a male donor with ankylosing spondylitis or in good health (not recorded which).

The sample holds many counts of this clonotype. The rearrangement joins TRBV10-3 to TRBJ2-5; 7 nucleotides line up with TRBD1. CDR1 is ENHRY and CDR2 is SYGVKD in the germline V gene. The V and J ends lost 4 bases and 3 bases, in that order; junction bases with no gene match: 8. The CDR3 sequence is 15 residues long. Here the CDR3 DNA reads TGTGCCATCAGTGTAGCGACAGGGCTTGAAGAGACCCAGTACTTC. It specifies CAISVATGLEETQYF.

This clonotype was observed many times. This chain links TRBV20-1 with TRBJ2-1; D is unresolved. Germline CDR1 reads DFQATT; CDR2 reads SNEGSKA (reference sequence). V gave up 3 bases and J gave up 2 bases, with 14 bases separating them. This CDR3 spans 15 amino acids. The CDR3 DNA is TGCAGTGCTAGTTATTCCGGAAAACCCTACAATGAGCAGTTCTTC. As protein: CSASYSGKPYNEQFF.

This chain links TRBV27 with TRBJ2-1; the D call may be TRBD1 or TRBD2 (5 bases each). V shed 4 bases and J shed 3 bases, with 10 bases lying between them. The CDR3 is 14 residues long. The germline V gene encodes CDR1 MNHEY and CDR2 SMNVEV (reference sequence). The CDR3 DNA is TGTGCCAGCAGTTGGGACGGGAACTACAATGAGCAGTTCTTC. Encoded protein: CASSWDGNYNEQFF.

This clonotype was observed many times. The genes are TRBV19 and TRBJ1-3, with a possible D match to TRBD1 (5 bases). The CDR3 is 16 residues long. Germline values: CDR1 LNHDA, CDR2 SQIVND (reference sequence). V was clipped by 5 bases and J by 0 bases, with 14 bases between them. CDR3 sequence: CASSRWDLSSGNTIYF. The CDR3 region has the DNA TGTGCCAGTAGTCGATGGGACTTGAGCTCTGGAAACACCATATATTTT.

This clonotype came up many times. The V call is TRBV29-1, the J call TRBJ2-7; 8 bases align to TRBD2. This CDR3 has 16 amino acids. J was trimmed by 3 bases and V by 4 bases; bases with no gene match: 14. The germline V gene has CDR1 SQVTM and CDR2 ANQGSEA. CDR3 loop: CSVGGESGRKVYEQYF. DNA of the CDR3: TGCAGCGTTGGAGGAGAGAGCGGGAGAAAGGTCTACGAGCAGTACTTC.

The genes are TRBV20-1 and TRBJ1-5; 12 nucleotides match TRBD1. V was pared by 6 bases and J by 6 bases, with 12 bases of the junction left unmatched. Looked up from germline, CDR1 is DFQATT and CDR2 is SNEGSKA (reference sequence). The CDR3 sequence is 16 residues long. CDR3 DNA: TGCAGTGCGAACCGGGACAGGGGGCGCGGCTCTCAGCCCCAGCATTTT. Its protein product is CSANRDRGRGSQPQHF.

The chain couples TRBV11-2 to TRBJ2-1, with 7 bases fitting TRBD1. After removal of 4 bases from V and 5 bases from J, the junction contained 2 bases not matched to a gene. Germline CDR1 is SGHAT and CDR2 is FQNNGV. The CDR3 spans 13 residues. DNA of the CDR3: TGTGCCAGCAGCTCCGGGACAGACAATGAGCAGTTCTTC. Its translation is CASSSGTDNEQFF.

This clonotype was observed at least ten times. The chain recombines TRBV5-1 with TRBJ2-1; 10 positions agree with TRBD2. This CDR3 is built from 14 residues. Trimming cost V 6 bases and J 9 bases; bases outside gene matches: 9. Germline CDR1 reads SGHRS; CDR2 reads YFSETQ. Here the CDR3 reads CASTLAGEMGEQFF. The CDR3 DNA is TGCGCCAGCACTCTAGCGGGAGAAATGGGTGAGCAGTTCTTC.

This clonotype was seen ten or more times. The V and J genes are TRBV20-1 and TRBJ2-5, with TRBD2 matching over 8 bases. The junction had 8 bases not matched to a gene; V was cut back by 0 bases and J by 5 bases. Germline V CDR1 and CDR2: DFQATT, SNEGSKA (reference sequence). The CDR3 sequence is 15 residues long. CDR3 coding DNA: TGCAGTGCTAGAGAAAGCGGGAGAGTAGGGGAGACCCAGTACTTC. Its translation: CSARESGRVGETQYF.

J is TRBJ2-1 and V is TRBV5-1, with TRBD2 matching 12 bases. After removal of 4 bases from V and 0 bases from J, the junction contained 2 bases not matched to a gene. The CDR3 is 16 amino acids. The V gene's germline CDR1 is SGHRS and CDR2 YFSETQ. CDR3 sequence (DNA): TGCGCCAGCAGCCGGACTAGCGGGACCTCCTACAATGAGCAGTTCTTC. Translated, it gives CASSRTSGTSYNEQFF.

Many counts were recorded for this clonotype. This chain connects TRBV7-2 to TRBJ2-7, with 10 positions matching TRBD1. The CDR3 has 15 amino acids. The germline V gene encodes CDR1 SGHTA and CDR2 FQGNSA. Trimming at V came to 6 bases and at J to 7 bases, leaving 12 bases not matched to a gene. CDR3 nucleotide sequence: TGTGCCAGCAGAAAGACAGGGGGCTCTTTGGGTGAGCAGTACTTC. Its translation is CASRKTGGSLGEQYF.

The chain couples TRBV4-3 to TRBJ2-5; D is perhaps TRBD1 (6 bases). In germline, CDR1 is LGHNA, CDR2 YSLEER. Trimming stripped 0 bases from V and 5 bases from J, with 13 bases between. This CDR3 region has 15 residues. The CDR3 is CASSQEGAGWETQYF. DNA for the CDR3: TGCGCCAGCAGCCAAGAGGGGGCAGGTTGGGAGACCCAGTACTTC.

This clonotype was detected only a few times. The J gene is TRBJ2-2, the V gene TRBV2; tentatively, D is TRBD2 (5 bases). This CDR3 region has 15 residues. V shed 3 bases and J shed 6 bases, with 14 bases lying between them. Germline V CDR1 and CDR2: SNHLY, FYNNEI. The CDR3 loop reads CASSDIQTSAGELFF. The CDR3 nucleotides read TGTGCCAGCAGTGACATCCAAACTAGTGCCGGGGAGCTGTTTTTT.

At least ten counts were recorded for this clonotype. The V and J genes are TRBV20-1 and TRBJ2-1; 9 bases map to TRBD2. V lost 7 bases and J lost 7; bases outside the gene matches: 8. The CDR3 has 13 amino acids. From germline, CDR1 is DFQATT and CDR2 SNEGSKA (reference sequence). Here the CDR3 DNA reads TGCAGTGGATTAGCGGGAGTGGTGAATGAGCAGTTCTTC. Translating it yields CSGLAGVVNEQFF.

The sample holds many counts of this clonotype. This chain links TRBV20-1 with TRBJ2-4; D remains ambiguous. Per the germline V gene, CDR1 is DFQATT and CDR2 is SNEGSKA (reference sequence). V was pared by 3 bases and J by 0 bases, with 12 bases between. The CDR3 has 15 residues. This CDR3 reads CSARVTPLAKNIQYF. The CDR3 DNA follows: TGCAGTGCTAGGGTCACGCCCCTAGCCAAAAACATTCAGTACTTC.

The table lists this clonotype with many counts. The CDR3 reads CASSPWTGGEQYF. DNA for the CDR3: TGCGCCAGCAGCCCGTGGACAGGCGGCGAGCAGTACTTC. The V and J genes are TRBV5-1 and TRBJ2-7; the match to TRBD1 covers 7 bases. This CDR3 has 13 residues. Germline lookup yields CDR1 SGHRS and CDR2 YFSETQ. The trim removed 4 bases at V and 6 bases at J, leaving 7 bases unmatched.

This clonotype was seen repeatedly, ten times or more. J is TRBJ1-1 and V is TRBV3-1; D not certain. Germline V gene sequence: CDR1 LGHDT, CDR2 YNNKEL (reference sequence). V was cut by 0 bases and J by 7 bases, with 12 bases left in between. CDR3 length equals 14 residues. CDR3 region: CASSQDLGKVEAFF. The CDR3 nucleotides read TGTGCCAGCAGCCAAGATTTAGGGAAGGTTGAAGCTTTCTTT.

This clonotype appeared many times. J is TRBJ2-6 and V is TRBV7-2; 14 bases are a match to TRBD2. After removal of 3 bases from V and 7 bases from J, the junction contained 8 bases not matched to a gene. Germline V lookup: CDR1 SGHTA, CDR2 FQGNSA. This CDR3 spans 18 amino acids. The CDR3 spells CASSFAGTSGRIANVLTF. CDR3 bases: TGTGCCAGCAGCTTTGCCGGGACTAGCGGGAGAATAGCCAACGTCCTGACTTTC.

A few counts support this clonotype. CDR3 residues: CSAKDRVMDYEQYF. Written as DNA, the CDR3 is TGCAGTGCTAAGGACAGGGTAATGGACTACGAGCAGTACTTC. The gene calls are TRBV20-1 and TRBJ2-7; 8 positions match TRBD1. Germline values: CDR1 DFQATT, CDR2 SNEGSKA (reference sequence). J gave up 3 bases and V 4 bases, and 8 bases lay outside the gene matches. The CDR3 is 14 residues long.

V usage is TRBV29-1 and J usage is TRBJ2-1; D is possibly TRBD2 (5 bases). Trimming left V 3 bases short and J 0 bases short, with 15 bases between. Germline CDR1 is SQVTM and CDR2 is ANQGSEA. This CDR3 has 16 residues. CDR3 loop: CSVESLMSGSYNEQFF. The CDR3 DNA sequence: TGCAGCGTTGAGTCACTTATGAGCGGCTCCTACAATGAGCAGTTCTTC.